The rows below give T cell receptor beta chains drawn from one sample of a study of CD8+CD57+ T cells in acquired aplastic anemia. TCRdb itself ran the reads through MiXCR, one entry per CDR3 protein. The repertoire holds 400,000 to 450,000 distinct CDR3 sequences, with approximately 70% as singletons. Sequenced sample: sorted CD4+, CD8+, or CD8+CD57+ T cells (not recorded which) from PBMCs. The receptors here all came from a human donor in good health, serving as a control. CDR3s include the opening cysteine and the closing phenylalanine or tryptophan. D genes are given only for firm matches. Only part of the rows carry a size: once, few, many, or a class if the clone is expanded.

v_gene	abundance	j_gene	d_gene	CDR3aa	CDR3nt
TRBV5-1	many	TRBJ1-1	.	CASSFVGRGGETEAFF	TGCGCCAGCAGCTTCGTGGGCCGGGGCGGGGAGACTGAAGCTTTCTTT
TRBV7-2	.	TRBJ1-1	.	CASSFSAVGVKSEAFF	TGTGCCAGCAGCTTTTCTGCGGTAGGGGTGAAAAGTGAAGCTTTCTTT
TRBV12-3/TRBV12-4	.	TRBJ2-3	.	CASSLSSAPQHFDTQYF	.
TRBV4-3	many	TRBJ1-2	.	CASSQEGRQINYGYTF	TGCGCCAGCAGCCAAGAGGGAAGGCAGATTAACTATGGCTACACCTTC
TRBV11-2	many	TRBJ2-1	.	CASSLDLGVYNEQFF	TGTGCCAGCAGCTTAGATCTAGGAGTTTACAATGAGCAGTTCTTC
TRBV11-2	many	TRBJ2-1	.	CASSPIGNEQFF	TGTGCCAGCAGTCCCATTGGCAATGAGCAGTTCTTC
TRBV7-2	once	TRBJ1-3	TRBD1	CASSPETGRETEAYF	TGTGCCAGCAGCCCGGAGACAGGGAGGGAAACTGAAGCATATTTT
TRBV7-9	.	TRBJ1-5	TRBD1	CASTQGGSNQPQHF	TGTGCCAGCACCCAGGGGGGGAGCAATCAGCCCCAGCATTTT
TRBV2	.	TRBJ1-5	.	CASNGPGGNQPQHF	TGTGCCAGCAATGGCCCCGGGGGCAATCAGCCCCAGCATTTT
TRBV19	few	TRBJ1-2	.	CASSPRRYGYTF	TGTGCCAGTAGTCCACGCAGATACGGCTACACCTTC
TRBV7-8	.	TRBJ2-2	.	CASSLGEATEGVLFF	TGTGCCAGCAGCTTAGGCGAGGCCACTGAAGGGGTCTTGTTTTTT
TRBV20-1	few	TRBJ2-1	.	CSAPTSLSYNEQFF	TGCAGTGCTCCGACTAGTCTCTCCTACAATGAGCAGTTCTTC
TRBV9	.	TRBJ2-5	.	CASNSGWKPQQTPQYF	TGTGCCAGCAACAGCGGCTGGAAACCACAACAGACCCCCCAGTACTTC
TRBV6-5	many	TRBJ1-4	TRBD1	CASSLRQGLGEKLFF	TGTGCCAGCAGTCTGCGACAGGGTCTTGGTGAAAAACTGTTTTTT
TRBV4-2	many	TRBJ1-5	TRBD1	CASSQGTDRGGQPQHF	TGTGCCAGCAGCCAAGGGACAGACAGGGGCGGGCAGCCCCAGCATTTT
TRBV20-1	.	TRBJ1-2	.	CSAQTAGGGNYGYTF	TGCAGTGCACAGACAGCAGGCGGTGGGAACTATGGCTACACCTTC
TRBV19	.	TRBJ2-7	TRBD1	CASSRLLGQGTYEQYF	TGTGCCAGTAGTCGGCTCCTGGGACAGGGGACTTACGAGCAGTACTTC
TRBV7-6	.	TRBJ1-5	TRBD1	CASSLTGTGVQPQHF	TGTGCCAGCAGCTTAACCGGGACAGGGGTTCAGCCCCAGCATTTT
TRBV15	.	TRBJ2-3	.	CDTSGDHSNTQYF	TGTGACACCAGCGGAGACCACTCTAATACGCAGTATTTT
TRBV3-1	.	TRBJ1-4	TRBD1	CASSRDRANEELFF	TGTGCCAGCAGTCGGGACAGGGCTAATGAAGAACTGTTTTTT
TRBV2	.	TRBJ1-6	TRBD1	CAGQGLNRNSPLLF	TGTGCCGGACAGGGATTAAATCGGAATTCACCGCTCCTGTTT
TRBV9	.	TRBJ1-2	TRBD1	CASSVRAGTAYGYTF	TGTGCCAGTAGTGTAAGGGCCGGGACAGCGTATGGCTACACCTTC
TRBV5-5	.	TRBJ1-6	.	CASSLVLASPLHF	TGCGCCAGCAGCTTAGTCCTAGCTTCACCCCTCCACTTT
TRBV6-1	many	TRBJ1-4	TRBD1	CASSHTGQGGEKLFF	TGTGCCAGCAGTCACACGGGACAGGGCGGAGAAAAACTGTTTTTT
TRBV9	.	TRBJ1-2	.	CASSLGGTGGYAYTF	TGTGCCAGCAGCTTGGGAGGAACCGGGGGCTATGCCTACACCTTC
TRBV7-2	.	TRBJ2-3	TRBD1	CASNPGTGGTDTQYF	TGTGCCAGCAACCCCGGGACAGGCGGCACAGATACGCAGTATTTT
TRBV7-3	.	TRBJ2-7	TRBD2	CASSRARTSFNEHF	TGTGCCAGCAGCAGAGCCAGGACTAGTTTCAATGAGCACTTC
TRBV2	.	TRBJ1-3	.	CASRPPTAGNTIYF	TGTGCCAGCAGACCCCCAACGGCCGGAAACACCATATATTTT
TRBV12-3/TRBV12-4	many	TRBJ2-5	.	CASSLRETQYF	TGTGCCAGCAGTTTACGGGAGACCCAGTACTTC
TRBV9	once	TRBJ1-2	TRBD1	CASSAPTGALGYGYTF	TGTGCCAGCAGCGCCCCGACAGGGGCCTTAGGCTATGGCTACACCTTC
TRBV29-1	.	TRBJ1-3	TRBD1	CSVVDRERTIYF	TGCAGCGTCGTAGACAGGGAAAGGACCATATATTTT
TRBV25-1	once	TRBJ2-5	.	CASSYQTEGGPVETQYF	TGTGCCAGCAGTTACCAAACCGAGGGGGGGCCGGTCGAGACCCAGTACTTC
TRBV7-9	.	TRBJ2-5	TRBD2	CASSRRGQETQYF	TGTGCCAGCAGCCGGCGGGGGCAAGAGACCCAGTACTTC
TRBV9	many	TRBJ1-3	.	CASSVEASQGNTIYF	TGTGCCAGCAGCGTAGAAGCCTCGCAGGGGAACACCATATATTTT
TRBV9	.	TRBJ2-4	TRBD2	CASSPRQGLAKDIQYF	TGTGCCAGCAGCCCAAGACAGGGACTAGCCAAAGACATTCAGTACTTC
TRBV6-7	few	TRBJ2-7	.	CASRRDGSYEQYF	TGTGCCAGCAGGAGGGATGGCTCCTACGAGCAGTACTTC
TRBV30	many	TRBJ1-1	.	CAWESDGKNTEAFF	TGTGCCTGGGAATCTGACGGGAAGAACACTGAAGCTTTCTTT
TRBV6-4	.	TRBJ1-5	.	CASQLSQPQHF	TGTGCCAGCCAATTAAGTCAGCCCCAGCATTTT
TRBV9	.	TRBJ1-6	.	CASSLSGRVYELHF	TGTGCCAGCAGCCTCTCGGGCCGTGTCTACGAGCTCCACTTT
TRBV20-1	.	TRBJ2-1	.	CSASDLQETQFF	TGCAGTGCTAGTGACTTACAAGAGACCCAGTTCTTC
TRBV20-1	.	TRBJ2-2	.	CSAERRELFF	TGCAGTGCTGAACGACGGGAGCTGTTTTTT
TRBV5-1	.	TRBJ2-6	.	CASSQGHGANVLTF	TGCGCCAGCAGCCAAGGCCACGGAGCCAACGTCCTGACTTTC
TRBV24-1	few	TRBJ2-1	TRBD1	CATSDFGTGLNEQFF	TGTGCCACCAGTGATTTTGGGACAGGGCTCAATGAGCAGTTCTTC
TRBV2	.	TRBJ1-2	TRBD1	CASSYTGDGYTF	TGTGCCAGCAGCTACACAGGGGATGGCTACACCTTC
TRBV2	once	TRBJ1-2	.	CASSLEEDSYGYTF	TGTGCCAGCAGCTTAGAGGAAGATAGCTATGGCTACACCTTC
TRBV7-2	few	TRBJ1-2	.	CASSLEALLDYTF	TGTGCCAGCAGCTTAGAAGCACTTTTGGACTACACCTTC
TRBV20-1	.	TRBJ1-6	.	CSARAPPGHDNSPLHF	TGCAGTGCTAGAGCCCCACCGGGACATGATAATTCACCCCTCCACTTT
TRBV7-8	.	TRBJ1-5	TRBD1	CASSLATGVNEPQHF	TGTGCCAGCAGTTTAGCGACAGGGGTAAATGAGCCCCAGCATTTT
TRBV12-3/TRBV12-4	many	TRBJ1-1	.	CASSLRGDGNTEAFF	TGTGCCAGCAGTTTACGTGGGGACGGGAACACTGAAGCTTTCTTT
TRBV11-2	.	TRBJ1-6	.	CASSRLKGYSPLHF	TGTGCCAGCAGCCGCCTTAAAGGGTATTCACCCCTCCACTTT